This TCR beta chain was documented in a study of T cell repertoires in cytomegalovirus infection. For the study at large: The authors used CMV epitopes that were HLA-C-restricted (recently identified) and HLA-B-restricted (well studied). The public TCR beta signatures pointed to both CMV infection and matching HLA type. Study-wide results and limits: There were HLA-C-restricted CMV-specific TCR beta clonotypes dominating the ex vivo response. Public TCR beta family frequency separated CMV-and-HLA carriers, including in an independent cohort.

Losses at the gene ends were 3 bases for V and 11 bases for J; bases not matched to a gene: 2. This CDR3 is built from 11 residues. The germline V gene encodes CDR1 SGHVS and CDR2 FQNEAQ. One entry per CDR3 protein, called by TCRdb with MiXCR from the reads. The sample has around 540,000 distinct CDR3 sequences, 30% to 40% seen once. There are a few counts of this clonotype. The antigen is not known. The sample was cultured PBMCs, taken from culture after CMV antigen stimulation. The origin of this receptor is a human donor in good health (CMV status not recorded). Some clones in this sample may be carry-over from other donors' samples. This rearrangement joins TRBV7-8 to TRBJ1-1; 8 bases are a match to TRBD1. The CDR3 DNA sequence: TGTGCCAGCAGCTTTGACAGGGGCGCTTTCTTT. Translating it yields CASSFDRGAFF.